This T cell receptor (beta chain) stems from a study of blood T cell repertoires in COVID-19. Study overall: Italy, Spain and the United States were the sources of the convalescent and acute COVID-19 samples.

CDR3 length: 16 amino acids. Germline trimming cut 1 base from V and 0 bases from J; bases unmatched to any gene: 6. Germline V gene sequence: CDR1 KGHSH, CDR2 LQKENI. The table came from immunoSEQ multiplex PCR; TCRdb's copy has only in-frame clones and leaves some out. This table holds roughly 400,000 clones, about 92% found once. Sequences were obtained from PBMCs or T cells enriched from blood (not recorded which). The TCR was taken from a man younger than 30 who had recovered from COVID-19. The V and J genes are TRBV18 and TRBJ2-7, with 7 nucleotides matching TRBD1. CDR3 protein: CASSPRGGPSSYEQYF. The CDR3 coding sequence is TGTGCCAGCTCACCACGAGGGGGCCCAAGCTCCTACGAGCAGTACTTC.